This T cell receptor (beta chain) was sequenced in a study of cytomegalovirus exposure and HLA in healthy donors. Turning to the study itself: Per a later analysis, the 666 first-cohort and 120 validation repertoires shared one platform. Whole-study findings and limits: Most TCR sequences were uncommon, yet certain public TCRs appeared in many donors. Some TCR beta chains (164 of them) were listed as cytomegalovirus-associated.

Remarks on this clone: Its cognate antigen is unknown.

J gave up 5 bases and V 7 bases, and 9 bases lay outside the gene matches. CDR1 SNHLY and CDR2 FYNNEI come from the germline V gene. CDR3 size: 14 residues. Repertoires were generated with immunoSEQ multiplex PCR, while TCRdb's copy carries only in-frame clones and drops some. Of about 160,000 clones listed, approximately 96% are singletons. The specimen was PBMCs. This chain uses TRBV2 with TRBJ2-7; 9 bases map to TRBD1. This receptor was obtained from a woman in her late teens or twenties in good health and CMV-seronegative. The CDR3 region is CASKGDRDAHEQYF. CDR3 bases: TGTGCCAGCAAAGGGGACAGGGACGCCCACGAGCAGTACTTC.